The present TCR beta chain was sequenced within a study of CD8 T cells in ankylosing spondylitis. Findings and limits, study-wide: In the blood and synovial fluid of reactive arthritis, some motif variants had been previously reported. As for the disease-linked clones, they showed a CD8+ phenotype and occurred at relatively low frequencies in peripheral blood.

TCRdb reanalysed the 5' RACE reads using MiXCR and keeps one entry per CDR3 protein. This table has 350,000 to 400,000 distinct CDR3 sequences, roughly 20% appearing once. For this clonotype: The antigen is not known.

Trimming took 0 bases from V and 1 from J, leaving 16 bases between them. This CDR3 region has 17 residues. The germline gives CDR1 LGHDT, CDR2 YNNKEL (reference sequence). The sequenced material came from blood, either unsorted or a sorted T cell fraction (not recorded which). The sequence was obtained from a male donor with ankylosing spondylitis or in good health (not recorded which). This chain uses TRBV3-1 with TRBJ2-7, with D unresolved. The CDR3 reads CASSQETYDQGSYEQYF. Here the CDR3 DNA reads TGTGCCAGCAGCCAAGAAACCTACGACCAAGGGTCCTACGAGCAGTACTTC.